A single sample is the source of the 17 T cell receptor beta chains below, sequenced in a study of cytomegalovirus exposure and HLA in healthy donors. Data came from immunoSEQ multiplex PCR; TCRdb stores just in-frame clones and leaves some out. In the table there are approximately 130,000 clones, 85% to 90% of which are singletons. What was sequenced was PBMCs. These receptors came from a woman under 30 in good health and CMV-seronegative.

In DNA, the CDR3 is TGTGCCAGCAGTAGTGGACAGGGTTCCCACGAGCAGTACTTC. This translates into CASSSGQGSHEQYF. V gene TRBV9 combines with J gene TRBJ2-7; 8 nucleotides align to TRBD1. The trim removed 5 bases at V and 5 bases at J, leaving 9 bases unmatched. Per germline, CDR1 SGDLS and CDR2 YYNGEE. The CDR3 has 14 amino acids. Combining the CDR3 with reference TRBV9 and TRBJ2-7 gives the whole variable domain DSGVTQTPKHLITATGQRVTLRCSPRSGDLSVYWYQQSLDQGLQFLIQYYNGEERAKGNILERFSAQQFPDLHSELNLSSLELGDSALYFCASSSGQGSHEQYFGPGTRLTVT.

This rearrangement joins TRBV7-9 to TRBJ2-7; TRBD2 might be the D (6 bases). Germline lookup yields CDR1 SEHNR and CDR2 FQNEAQ (reference sequence). V dropped 4 bases and J dropped 9 bases, with 13 bases sitting between them. The CDR3 length is 12 residues. The CDR3 reads CASSWDSKGQYF. As DNA, the CDR3 is TGTGCCAGCAGCTGGGACTCCAAGGGGCAGTACTTC.

This clone was seen a few times. The conserved final phenylalanine or tryptophan is absent from the CDR3, which likely points to a read error. No DNA is shown, since the ends of the CDR3 on it are uncertain; the CDR3 is the one TCRdb lists. The gene calls are TRBV6-6 and TRBJ2-7; no check of the table's D call, TRBD2, against the DNA was made. Both ends counted, the CDR3 spans 15 residues. In germline, CDR1 is MNHNY, CDR2 SVGAGI (reference sequence). The chain's CDR3 is CASSYSDGLRREVLL.

The V call is TRBV27, the J call TRBJ1-2; TRBD1 might be the D (5 bases). In germline, CDR1 is MNHEY, CDR2 SMNVEV (reference sequence). This CDR3 has 16 residues. Trimming pared 4 bases from V and 4 bases from J, leaving 19 bases between. CDR3: CASSSVRVRGGYGYTF. CDR3 sequence (DNA): TGTGCCAGCAGTTCAGTTCGGGTTAGGGGCGGCTATGGCTACACCTTC.

The chain is built from TRBV7-8 and TRBJ2-5, with TRBD1 as a possible D gene (7 bases). CDR1 and CDR2 from the germline V gene are SGHVS and FQNEAQ. Deletions cut 4 bases from V and 0 bases from J, with 15 bases between. This CDR3 region has 16 residues. For the CDR3, the DNA is TGTGCCAGCAGCTACAGGGGAGGATTGTACCAAGAGACCCAGTACTTC. Protein product: CASSYRGGLYQETQYF.

The CDR3 region is CASSLSGSGTGRPYEQYF. DNA of the CDR3: TGTGCCAGCAGTTTATCAGGTTCGGGGACAGGAAGGCCCTACGAGCAGTACTTC. The V and J genes are TRBV28 and TRBJ2-7; 8 positions match TRBD1. The V segment lost 1 base and the J segment 2 bases; nucleotides outside the gene matches: 13. In germline, CDR1 is MDHEN, CDR2 SYDVKM. This CDR3 spans 18 amino acids. The full variable domain, completed using reference TRBV28 and TRBJ2-7, is DVKVTQSSRYLVKRTGEKVFLECVQDMDHENMFWYRQDPGLGLRLIYFSYDVKMKEKGDIPEGYSVSREKKERFSLILESASTNQTSMYLCASSLSGSGTGRPYEQYFGPGTRLTVT.

This clone has just one count. This chain uses TRBV5-1 with TRBJ1-2; 9 nucleotides line up with TRBD1. Germline V gene lookup returns CDR1 SGHRS and CDR2 YFSETQ. The CDR3 is made up of 17 amino acids. The V segment lost 4 bases and the J segment 8 bases; nucleotides outside the gene matches: 18. The CDR3 loop is CASSQGQGSPLMKGYTF. CDR3 DNA sequence: TGCGCCAGCAGCCAGGGACAGGGATCTCCTCTAATGAAGGGCTACACCTTC.

The chain uses TRBV10-1 and TRBJ2-5; TRBD1 is a possible D gene (5 bases). Germline assignment: CDR1 WNHNN and CDR2 SYGVQD (reference sequence). The CDR3 length is 15 residues. Between the trimmed V and J ends, which lost 0 bases and 1 base, there was a span of 9 bases. The CDR3 DNA is TGCGCCAGCAGTGAGTCGAAGGGGCTCCAAGAGACCCAGTACTTC. Encoded protein: CASSESKGLQETQYF.

The rearrangement uses TRBV5-1 and TRBJ1-1; 7 nucleotides match TRBD1. This CDR3 has 13 residues. The V and J ends lost 2 bases and 6 bases, in that order; junction bases with no gene match: 4. Germline CDR1 is SGHRS and CDR2 is YFSETQ. CDR3 coding DNA: TGCGCCAGCAGCTTTACAGGGGCCTCTGAAGCTTTCTTT. Translating gives CASSFTGASEAFF. Complete variable domain (other parts from reference TRBV5-1 and TRBJ1-1): KAGVTQTPRYLIKTRGQQVTLSCSPISGHRSVSWYQQTPGQGLQFLFEYFSETQRNKGNFPGRFSGRQFSNSRSEMNVSTLELGDSALYLCASSFTGASEAFFGQGTRLTVV.

The chain joins TRBV11-2 to TRBJ2-7; 7 bases agree with TRBD2. V lost 0 bases to trimming and J lost 6 bases; unmatched junction nucleotides: 11. The CDR3 is 16 amino acids. Germline-derived CDR1 and CDR2 are SGHAT and FQNNGV. The DNA of the CDR3 is TGTGCCAGCAGCTTAGAAAGCGGGAACGTCCGGTCCGAGCAGTACTTC. As protein: CASSLESGNVRSEQYF.

V gene TRBV7-3 combines with J gene TRBJ2-1, with a weak D call TRBD1 (7 bases). This CDR3 comprises 15 residues. Deletions cut 5 bases from V and 7 bases from J, with 18 bases between. Germline V gene sequence: CDR1 SGHTA, CDR2 FQGTGA. This CDR3 reads CASSPDGGRGNEQFF. The CDR3 nucleotides are TGTGCCAGCAGCCCTGACGGGGGCAGGGGGAATGAGCAGTTCTTC.

V gene TRBV5-5 combines with J gene TRBJ2-7; 12 nucleotides align to TRBD1. The junction had 2 bases not matched to a gene; V was cut back by 5 bases and J by 2 bases. This CDR3 is 14 amino acids long. Germline V lookup: CDR1 SGHKS, CDR2 YYEKEE (reference sequence). CDR3 in amino acids: CASRRDRGPYEQYF. CDR3 nucleotides: TGTGCCAGCAGGAGGGACAGGGGGCCCTACGAGCAGTACTTC.

CDR3 in amino acids: CAVMGGFGDTQYF. DNA for the CDR3: TGTGCCGTAATGGGGGGGTTCGGAGATACGCAGTATTTT. The V and J genes are TRBV2 and TRBJ2-3; the match to TRBD2 covers 7 bases. With V trimmed by 11 bases and J by 5 bases, 10 bases remained unmatched. Germline-derived CDR1 and CDR2 are SNHLY and FYNNEI. This CDR3 spans 13 amino acids.

The chain uses TRBV28 and TRBJ1-4; D gene uncertain. The germline CDR1 and CDR2 sequences are MDHEN and SYDVKM. V dropped 4 bases and J dropped 4 bases, with 13 bases sitting between them. The CDR3 covers 15 residues. The CDR3 here is CASSSPWPRNEKLFF. As DNA, the CDR3 is TGTGCCAGCAGTTCCCCTTGGCCCCGTAATGAAAAACTGTTTTTT.

This rearrangement joins TRBV2 to TRBJ2-7; 9 nucleotides line up with TRBD1. Per germline, CDR1 SNHLY and CDR2 FYNNEI. The CDR3 is 15 amino acids. After removal of 7 bases from V and 5 bases from J, the junction contained 12 bases not matched to a gene. In DNA form, the CDR3 reads TGTGCCAGCACAACCGGGACAGGGAGGTCTAACGAGCAGTACTTC. Its translation: CASTTGTGRSNEQYF.

The chain uses TRBV28 and TRBJ2-3, with TRBD1 matching over 9 bases. With V trimmed by 3 bases and J by 2 bases, 3 bases remained unmatched. This CDR3 has 15 amino acids. Germline CDR1 and CDR2: MDHEN and SYDVKM. In nucleotides, the CDR3 is TGTGCCAGCAGTTTGTGGGACAGGGCCACAGATACGCAGTATTTT. It yields the protein CASSLWDRATDTQYF.

The rearrangement joins TRBV10-3 to TRBJ2-7, with D possibly being TRBD1 (5 bases). The V gene lost 0 bases and the J gene lost 6 bases, with 12 bases spanning the gap. The CDR3 runs 14 residues. Per germline, CDR1 ENHRY and CDR2 SYGVKD. The CDR3 DNA is TGTGCCATCAGTGAGTCGGGGCAGGGTAGCGAGCAGTACTTC. This gives the protein CAISESGQGSEQYF.